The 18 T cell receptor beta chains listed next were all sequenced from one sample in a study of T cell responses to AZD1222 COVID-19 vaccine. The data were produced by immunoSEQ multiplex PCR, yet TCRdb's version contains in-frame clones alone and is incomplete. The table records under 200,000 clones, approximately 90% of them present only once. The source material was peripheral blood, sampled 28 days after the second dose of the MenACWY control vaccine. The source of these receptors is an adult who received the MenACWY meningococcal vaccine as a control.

The CDR3 protein is CASSQDAGARTEAFF. The CDR3, as DNA: TGTGCCAGCAGCCAAGATGCTGGGGCGAGGACTGAAGCTTTCTTT. This chain connects TRBV3-1 (or the pseudogene TRBV3-2) to TRBJ1-1, with a weak D call TRBD1 (5 bases). Trimming left V 0 bases short and J 5 bases short, with 13 bases between. Looked up from germline, CDR1 is LGHDT and CDR2 is YNNKEL (reference sequence). The CDR3 is made up of 15 amino acids.

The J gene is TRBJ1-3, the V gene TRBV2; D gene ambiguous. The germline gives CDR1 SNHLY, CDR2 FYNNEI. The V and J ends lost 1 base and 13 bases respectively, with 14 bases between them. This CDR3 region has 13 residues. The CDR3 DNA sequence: TGTGCCAGCAGTGAAGAGTTTGGTTTTCCAATATATTTT. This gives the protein CASSEEFGFPIYF.

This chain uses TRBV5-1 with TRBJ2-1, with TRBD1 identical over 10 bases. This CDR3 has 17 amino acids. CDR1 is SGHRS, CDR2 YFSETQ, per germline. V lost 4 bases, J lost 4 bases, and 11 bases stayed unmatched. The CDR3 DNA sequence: TGCGCCAGCAGCCGCCTCCCCGGGACAGGGGAATACAATGAGCAGTTCTTC. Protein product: CASSRLPGTGEYNEQFF.

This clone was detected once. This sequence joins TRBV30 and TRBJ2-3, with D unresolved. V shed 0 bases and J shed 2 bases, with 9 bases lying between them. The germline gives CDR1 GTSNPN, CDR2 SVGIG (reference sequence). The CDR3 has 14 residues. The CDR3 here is CAWSVQVDTDTQYF. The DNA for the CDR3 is TGTGCCTGGAGTGTACAAGTTGACACAGATACGCAGTATTTT.

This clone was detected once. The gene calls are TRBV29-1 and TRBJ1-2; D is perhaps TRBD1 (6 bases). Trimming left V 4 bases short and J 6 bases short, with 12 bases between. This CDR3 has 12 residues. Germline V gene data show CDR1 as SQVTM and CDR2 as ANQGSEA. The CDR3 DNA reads TGCAGCGTTGTGAGGGGGAGGGATGGCTACACCTTC. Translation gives CSVVRGRDGYTF.

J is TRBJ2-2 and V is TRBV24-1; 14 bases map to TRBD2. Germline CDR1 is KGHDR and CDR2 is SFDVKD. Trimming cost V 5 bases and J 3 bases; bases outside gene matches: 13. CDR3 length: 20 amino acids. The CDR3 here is CATSGIPGLAGVVDTGELFF. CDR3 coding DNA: TGTGCCACCAGTGGTATTCCGGGACTAGCGGGAGTGGTAGACACCGGGGAGCTGTTTTTT.

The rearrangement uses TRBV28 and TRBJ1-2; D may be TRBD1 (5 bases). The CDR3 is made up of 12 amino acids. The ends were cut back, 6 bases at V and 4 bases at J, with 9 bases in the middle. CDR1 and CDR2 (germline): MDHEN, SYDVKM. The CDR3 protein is CASRAQGYGYTF. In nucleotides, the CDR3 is TGTGCCAGCAGGGCTCAGGGCTATGGCTACACCTTC.

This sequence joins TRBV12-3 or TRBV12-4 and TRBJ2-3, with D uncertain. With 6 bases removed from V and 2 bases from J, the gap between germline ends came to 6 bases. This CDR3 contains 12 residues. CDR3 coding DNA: TGTGCCAGCAGAGCAACCACAGATACGCAGTATTTT. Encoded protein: CASRATTDTQYF.

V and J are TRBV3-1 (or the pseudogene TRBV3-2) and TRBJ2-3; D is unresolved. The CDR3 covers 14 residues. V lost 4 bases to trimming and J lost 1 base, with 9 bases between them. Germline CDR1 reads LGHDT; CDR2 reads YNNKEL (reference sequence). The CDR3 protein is CASSRFTGTDTQYF. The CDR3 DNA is TGTGCCAGCAGCCGTTTTACCGGCACAGATACGCAGTATTTT.

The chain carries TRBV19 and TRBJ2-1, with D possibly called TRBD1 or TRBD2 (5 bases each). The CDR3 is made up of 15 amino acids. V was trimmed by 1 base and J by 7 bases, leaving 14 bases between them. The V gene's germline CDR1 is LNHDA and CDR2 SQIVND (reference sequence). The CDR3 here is CASSIARDLPNEQFF. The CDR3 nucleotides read TGTGCCAGTAGTATAGCTCGGGACCTTCCAAATGAGCAGTTCTTC.

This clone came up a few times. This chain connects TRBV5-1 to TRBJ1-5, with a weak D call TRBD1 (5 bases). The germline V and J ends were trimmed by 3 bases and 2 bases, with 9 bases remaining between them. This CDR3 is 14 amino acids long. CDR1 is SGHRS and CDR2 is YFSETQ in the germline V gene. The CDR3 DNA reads TGCGCCAGCAGCTGGGACGGTCGCAATCAGCCCCAGCATTTT. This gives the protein CASSWDGRNQPQHF.

The CDR3 region has the DNA TGTGCCAGCAGCAAACCCGGGAGTGGGACAGGCCCTCTCGGTACGCAGTATTTT. The encoded protein is CASSKPGSGTGPLGTQYF. This chain joins TRBV21-1 and TRBJ2-3; the D call TRBD1 from the table was never checked on the DNA. TRBV21-1 is a pseudogene segment. The CDR3 contains 18 residues.

The CDR3 loop reads CASSVTSGPSETQYF. The DNA for the CDR3 is TGTGCCAGCAGCGTAACTAGCGGGCCCTCAGAGACCCAGTACTTC. The V call is TRBV9, the J call TRBJ2-5; 9 positions agree with TRBD2. V dropped 1 base and J dropped 4; count of bases not matched to a gene: 5. Per the germline V gene, CDR1 is SGDLS and CDR2 is YYNGEE. The CDR3 is made up of 15 amino acids.

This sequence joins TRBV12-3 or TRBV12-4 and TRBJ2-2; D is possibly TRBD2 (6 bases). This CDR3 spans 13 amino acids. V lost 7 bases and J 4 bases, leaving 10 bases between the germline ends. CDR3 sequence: CASIQGGTGELFF. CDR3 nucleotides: TGTGCCAGCATTCAGGGAGGCACCGGGGAGCTGTTTTTT.

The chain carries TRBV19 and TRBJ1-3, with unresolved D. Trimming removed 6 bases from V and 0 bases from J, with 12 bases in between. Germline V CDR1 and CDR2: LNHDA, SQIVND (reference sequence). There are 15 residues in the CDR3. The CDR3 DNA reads TGTGCCAGTAGCATGATTAGCCACTCTGGAAACACCATATATTTT. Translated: CASSMISHSGNTIYF.

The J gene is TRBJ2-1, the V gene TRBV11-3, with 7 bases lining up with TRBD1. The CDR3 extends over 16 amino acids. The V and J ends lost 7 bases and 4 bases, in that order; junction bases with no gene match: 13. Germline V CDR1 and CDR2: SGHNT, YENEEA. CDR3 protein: CASTAGTGTEYNEQFF. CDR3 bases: TGTGCCAGCACTGCCGGTACCGGGACAGAGTACAATGAGCAGTTCTTC.

The CDR3 here is CASSLIPTGAEAFF. In DNA, the CDR3 is TGTGCCAGCAGCTTAATTCCCACTGGGGCTGAAGCTTTCTTT. The V gene is TRBV7-9, the J gene TRBJ1-1; D not resolved. Trimming took off 2 bases at V and 6 bases at J, with 13 bases between the two ends. Germline CDR1 and CDR2: SEHNR and FQNEAQ (reference sequence). CDR3 length equals 14 residues.

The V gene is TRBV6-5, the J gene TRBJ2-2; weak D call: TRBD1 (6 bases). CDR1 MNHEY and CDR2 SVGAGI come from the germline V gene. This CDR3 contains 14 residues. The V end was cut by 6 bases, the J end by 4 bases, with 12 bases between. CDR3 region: CASRPGHRTGELFF. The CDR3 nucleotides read TGTGCCAGCAGGCCGGGACACCGCACCGGGGAGCTGTTTTTT.